A single T cell receptor beta chain is shown here with its context. Other DNA variants within this sample encode the same CDR3. This CDR3 contains 12 residues. Trimming took 0 bases from V and 4 from J, leaving 5 bases between them. Per the germline V gene, CDR1 is SGDLS and CDR2 is YYNGEE. The sample belongs to a study of shared clonotypes between healthy human individuals. Assay runs were performed at deep level. Authors' processing steps: Quality scores were absent from the junction-only immunoSEQ sequences, so filtering differed. TCRdb's table, derived via immunoSEQ multiplex PCR, lists solely in-frame clones and lacks some. The DNA was the basis for D and trimming; V, J and clone size are from that table. Of over a million clones listed, approximately 97% were seen once; the top ten hold roughly 1.2%.

The sequence derives from a young man in good health. The chain links TRBV9 to TRBJ2-7; D is unclear. Source material: naive CD4+ T cells sorted from blood. The subset: CD45RA+ positively selected. CDR3 region: CASSVDPYEQYF. Here the CDR3 DNA reads TGTGCCAGCAGCGTAGACCCTTACGAGCAGTACTTC.